This entry describes one T cell receptor (beta chain). Clones were read by immunoSEQ multiplex PCR, and TCRdb kept only the in-frame ones, dropping some. The data contain about 280,000 clones, roughly 90% of them singletons. This sample is drawn from a study of blood T cell repertoires in COVID-19. The germline CDR1 and CDR2 sequences are SNHLY and FYNNEI. Trimming removed 7 bases from V and 5 bases from J, with 14 bases in between. The CDR3 runs to 14 residues. The sequencing sample was made of peripheral blood. The chain employs TRBV2 and TRBJ2-2, with D maybe TRBD2 (6 bases). This TCR came from a woman aged 30 to 39 with active or convalescent COVID-19. Written as DNA, the CDR3 is TGTGCCAGCACCAGAGACGGGGGTACCGGGGAGCTGTTTTTT. Translation: CASTRDGGTGELFF. Full variable domain (outside the CDR3, taken from reference TRBV2 and TRBJ2-2): EPEVTQTPSHQVTQMGQEVILRCVPISNHLYFYWYRQILGQKVEFLVSFYNNEISEKSEIFDDQFSVERPDGSNFTLKIRSTKLEDSAMYFCASTRDGGTGELFFGEGSRLTVL.